What follows are 9 T cell receptor beta chains derived from one specimen sequenced in a study of blood T cell repertoires in COVID-19. The repertoire was sequenced with immunoSEQ multiplex PCR; TCRdb's copy has only in-frame clones and lacks some. The profile covers approximately 160,000 clones, with 65% to 85% appearing a single time and roughly 4% taken by the ten largest. The sequenced material came from PBMCs or T cells enriched from blood (not recorded which). These receptor sequences come from a woman aged 45-60 years in a cohort exposed to, infected with or recovered from COVID-19 (not recorded which).

J is TRBJ1-2 and V is TRBV15, with D maybe TRBD1 (5 bases). This CDR3 is built from 14 residues. V lost 0 bases, J lost 4 bases, and 9 bases lay in between. Germline CDR1 LNHNV, CDR2 YYDKDF (reference sequence). The CDR3 here is CATSRDRRGYGYTF. As DNA, the CDR3 is TGTGCCACCAGCAGAGATCGGAGGGGCTATGGCTACACCTTC.

V gene TRBV7-2 combines with J gene TRBJ2-3, with D maybe TRBD1 (6 bases). Germline CDR1 is SGHTA and CDR2 is FQGNSA. Trimming removed 5 bases at V and 2 bases at J, with 17 bases between. CDR3 length equals 16 residues. CDR3: CASSLSPMGATDTQYF. The CDR3 DNA follows: TGTGCCAGCAGCCTCTCCCCAATGGGGGCCACAGATACGCAGTATTTT.

V and J are TRBV19 and TRBJ1-2; 8 nucleotides agree with TRBD1. This CDR3 has 17 amino acids. From germline, CDR1 is LNHDA and CDR2 SQIVND (reference sequence). V gave up 3 bases and J gave up 6 bases; unmatched junction bases: 15. The DNA for the CDR3 is TGTGCCAGTAGTATGGGATCAACTCAGGGGGCCCTTAATGGCTACACCTTC. Protein: CASSMGSTQGALNGYTF.

V usage is TRBV5-8 and J usage is TRBJ1-6, with TRBD1 matching 7 bases. V shed 5 bases, J shed 6 bases, and the junction held 11 bases outside the gene matches. This CDR3 has 16 amino acids. CDR1 is SGHTS and CDR2 is YDEGEE in the germline V gene. The chain's CDR3 is CASSPGMGTANSPLHF. The CDR3 coding sequence is TGTGCCAGCAGTCCGGGGATGGGGACAGCTAATTCACCCCTCCACTTT. The entire variable domain, with the rest obtained from reference TRBV5-8 and TRBJ1-6, is as follows: EAGVTQSPTHLIKTRGQQATLRCSPISGHTSVYWYQQALGLGLQFLLWYDEGEERNRGNFPPRFSGRQFPNYSSELNVNALELEDSALYLCASSPGMGTANSPLHFGNGTRLTVT.

This chain joins TRBV21-1 and TRBJ1-2; the table's D gene call, TRBD1, was not cross checked with the DNA. TRBV21-1 is a pseudogene. The CDR3 sequence is 13 residues long. The DNA for the CDR3 is TGTGCCAGCAGCAATGACAGGACTTATGGCTACACCTTC. Protein sequence: CASSNDRTYGYTF.

The rearrangement uses TRBV19 and TRBJ1-2, with D tentatively TRBD1 (5 bases). V lost 3 bases and J lost 8, with 19 bases in between. CDR1 LNHDA and CDR2 SQIVND come from the germline V gene (reference sequence). This CDR3 has 15 residues. CDR3 bases: TGTGCCAGTAGTATTGCGTCGGAGGGGCCCTCGGGCTACACCTTC. Translation: CASSIASEGPSGYTF.

The genes are TRBV12-3 or TRBV12-4 and TRBJ2-7, with TRBD1 identical over 9 bases. J was trimmed by 7 bases and V by 6 bases; bases with no gene match: 7. The CDR3 is 13 amino acids. CDR3 nucleotide sequence: TGTGCCAGCAGACGGACAGGGGCAGGGGAGCAGTACTTC. It translates to CASRRTGAGEQYF.

This clone was recorded once. The rearrangement joins TRBV5-1 to TRBJ2-5, with D possibly being TRBD2 (5 bases). The CDR3 has 14 amino acids. Per the germline V gene, CDR1 is SGHRS and CDR2 is YFSETQ. Trimming pared 0 bases from V and 4 bases from J, leaving 10 bases between. The CDR3 nucleotides are TGCGCCAGCAGCTTGGCCGGCGAGGGAGAGACCCAGTACTTC. This sequence encodes CASSLAGEGETQYF.

This clone was seen a handful of times. V is TRBV19 and J is TRBJ1-2, with TRBD1 as a possible D gene (6 bases). This CDR3 contains 15 residues. Trimming shortened V by 3 bases and J by 0 bases, and 11 bases separated the two germline ends. In germline, CDR1 is LNHDA, CDR2 SQIVND (reference sequence). CDR3 bases: TGTGCCAGTAGTATTCATGGGGGCACTAACTATGGCTACACCTTC. Its protein product is CASSIHGGTNYGYTF.